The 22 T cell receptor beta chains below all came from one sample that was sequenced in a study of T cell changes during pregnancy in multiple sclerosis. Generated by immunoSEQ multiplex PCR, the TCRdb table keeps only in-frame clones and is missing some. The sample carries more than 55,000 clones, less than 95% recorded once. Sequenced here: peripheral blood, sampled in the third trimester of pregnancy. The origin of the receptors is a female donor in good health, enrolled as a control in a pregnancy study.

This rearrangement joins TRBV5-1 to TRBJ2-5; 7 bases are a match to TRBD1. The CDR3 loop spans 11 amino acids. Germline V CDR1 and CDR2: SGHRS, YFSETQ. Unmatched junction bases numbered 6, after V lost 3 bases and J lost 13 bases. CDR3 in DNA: TGCGCCAGCAGCTCACAGGGGAATCTGTACTTC. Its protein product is CASSSQGNLYF.

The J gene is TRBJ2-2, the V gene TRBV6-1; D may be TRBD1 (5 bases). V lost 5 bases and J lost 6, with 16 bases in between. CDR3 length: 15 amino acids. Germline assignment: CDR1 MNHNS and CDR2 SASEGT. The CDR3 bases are TGTGCCAGCAGTTGGGGTAGGGGTCAGGCCGGGGAGCTGTTTTTT. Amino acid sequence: CASSWGRGQAGELFF.

For the CDR3, the DNA is TGTGCCAGCAGCTTACCCGTACCTAGCGGGAGAACTTACGAGCAGTACTTC. Encoded protein: CASSLPVPSGRTYEQYF. This chain joins TRBV11-2 and TRBJ2-7; 10 nucleotides match TRBD2. The CDR3 is 17 amino acids. V was clipped by 2 bases and J by 4 bases; unmatched bases: 11. Per germline, CDR1 SGHAT and CDR2 FQNNGV.

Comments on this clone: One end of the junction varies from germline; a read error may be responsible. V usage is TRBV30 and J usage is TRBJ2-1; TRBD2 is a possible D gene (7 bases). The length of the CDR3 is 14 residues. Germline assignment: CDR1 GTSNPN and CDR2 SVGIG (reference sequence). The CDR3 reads CARGGREAYNEQFF. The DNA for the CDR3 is TGCGCAAGGGGGGGCAGGGAGGCCTACAATGAGCAGTTCTTC.

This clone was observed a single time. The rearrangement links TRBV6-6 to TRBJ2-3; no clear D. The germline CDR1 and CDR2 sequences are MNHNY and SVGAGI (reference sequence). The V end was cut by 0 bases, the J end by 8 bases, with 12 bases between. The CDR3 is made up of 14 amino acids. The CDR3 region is CASSYSGYEATQYF. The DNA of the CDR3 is TGTGCCAGCAGTTACTCGGGTTACGAGGCTACGCAGTATTTT.

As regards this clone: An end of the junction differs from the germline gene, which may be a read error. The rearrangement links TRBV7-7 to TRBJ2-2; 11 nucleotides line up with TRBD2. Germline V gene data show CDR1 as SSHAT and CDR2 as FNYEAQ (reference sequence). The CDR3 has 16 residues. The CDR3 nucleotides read TGTGCTAGCAGCCCACATCTAGCGGGGGGCACCGGGGAGCTGTTTTTT. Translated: CASSPHLAGGTGELFF. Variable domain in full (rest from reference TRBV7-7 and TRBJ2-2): GAGVSQSPRYKVTKRGQDVTLRCDPISSHATLYWYQQALGQGPEFLTYFNYEAQPDKSGLPSDRFSAERPEGSISTLTIQRTEQRDSAMYRCASSPHLAGGTGELFFGEGSRLTVL.

The CDR3 DNA is TGTGCCAGCAGTGATTCCCGACAGGGGAACACCGGGGAGCTGTTTTTT. This translates into CASSDSRQGNTGELFF. The rearrangement uses TRBV25-1 and TRBJ2-2; the match to TRBD1 covers 7 bases. V was clipped by 3 bases and J by 1 base; unmatched bases: 5. The CDR3 is 16 amino acids. CDR1 and CDR2 from the germline V gene are MGHDK and SYGVNS.

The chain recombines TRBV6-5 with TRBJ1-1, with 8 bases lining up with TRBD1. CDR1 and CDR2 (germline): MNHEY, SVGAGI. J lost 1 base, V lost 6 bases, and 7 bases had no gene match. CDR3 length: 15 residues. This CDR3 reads CASRVIGTGNTEAFF. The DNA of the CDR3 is TGTGCCAGCAGAGTCATAGGGACAGGGAACACTGAAGCTTTCTTT.

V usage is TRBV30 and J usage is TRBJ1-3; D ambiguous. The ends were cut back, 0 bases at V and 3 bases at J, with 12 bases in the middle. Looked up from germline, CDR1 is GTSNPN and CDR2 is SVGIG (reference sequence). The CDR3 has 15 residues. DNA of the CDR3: TGTGCCTGGAGTGTAAGCATTAGCAGTGGAAACACCATATATTTT. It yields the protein CAWSVSISSGNTIYF. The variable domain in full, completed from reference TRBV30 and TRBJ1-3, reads SQTIHQWPATLVQPVGSPLSLECTVEGTSNPNLYWYRQAAGRGLQLLFYSVGIGQISSEVPQNLSASRPQDRQFILSSKKLLLSDSGFYLCAWSVSISSGNTIYFGEGSWLTVV.

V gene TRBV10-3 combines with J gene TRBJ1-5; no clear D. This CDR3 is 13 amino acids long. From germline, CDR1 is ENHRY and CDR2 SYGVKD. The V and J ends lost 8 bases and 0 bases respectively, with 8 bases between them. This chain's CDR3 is CAIWAGSNQPQHF. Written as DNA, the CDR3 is TGTGCCATCTGGGCGGGTAGCAATCAGCCCCAGCATTTT.

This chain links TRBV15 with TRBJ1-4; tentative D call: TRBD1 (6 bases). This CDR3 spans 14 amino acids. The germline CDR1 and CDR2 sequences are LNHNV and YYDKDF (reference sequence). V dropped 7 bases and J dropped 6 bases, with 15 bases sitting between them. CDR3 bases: TGTGCCACCACTCGAGCAGGGGTGTATGAAAAACTGTTTTTT. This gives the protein CATTRAGVYEKLFF.

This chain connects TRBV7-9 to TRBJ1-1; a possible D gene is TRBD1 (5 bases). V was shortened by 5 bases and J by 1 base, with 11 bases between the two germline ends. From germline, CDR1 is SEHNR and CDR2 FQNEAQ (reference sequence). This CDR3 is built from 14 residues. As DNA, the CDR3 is TGTGCCAGCAGCGCGGGACGGCAGAACACTGAAGCTTTCTTT. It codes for CASSAGRQNTEAFF.

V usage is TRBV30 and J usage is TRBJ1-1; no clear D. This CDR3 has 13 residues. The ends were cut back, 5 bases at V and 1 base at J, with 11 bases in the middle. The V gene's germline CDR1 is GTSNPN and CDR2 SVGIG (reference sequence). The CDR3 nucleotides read TGTGCCTGGGGTGGACTGACGAACACTGAAGCTTTCTTT. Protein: CAWGGLTNTEAFF.

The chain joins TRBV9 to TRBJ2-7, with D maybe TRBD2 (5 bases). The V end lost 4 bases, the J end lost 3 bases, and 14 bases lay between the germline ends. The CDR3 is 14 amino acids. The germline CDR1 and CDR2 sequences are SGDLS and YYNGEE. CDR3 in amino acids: CASSSGREDYEQYF. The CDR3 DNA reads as TGTGCCAGCAGCTCGGGGAGAGAAGACTACGAGCAGTACTTC.

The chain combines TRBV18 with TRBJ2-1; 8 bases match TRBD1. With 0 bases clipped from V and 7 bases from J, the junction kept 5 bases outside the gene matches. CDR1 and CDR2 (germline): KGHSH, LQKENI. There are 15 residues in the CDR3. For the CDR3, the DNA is TGTGCCAGCTCACCACCTGCCCGGACAGGGAATGAGCAGTTCTTC. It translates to CASSPPARTGNEQFF.

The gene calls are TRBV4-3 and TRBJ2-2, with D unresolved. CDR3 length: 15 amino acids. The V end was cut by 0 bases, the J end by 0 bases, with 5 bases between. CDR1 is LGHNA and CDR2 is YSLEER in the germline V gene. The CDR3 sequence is CASSQEASNTGELFF. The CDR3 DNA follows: TGCGCCAGCAGCCAAGAGGCATCGAACACCGGGGAGCTGTTTTTT.

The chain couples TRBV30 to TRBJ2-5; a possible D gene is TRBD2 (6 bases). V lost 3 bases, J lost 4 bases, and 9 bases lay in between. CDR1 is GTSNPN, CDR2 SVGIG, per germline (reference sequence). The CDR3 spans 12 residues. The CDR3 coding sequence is TGTGCCTGGAGCAAGGGAGGAGAGACCCAGTACTTC. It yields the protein CAWSKGGETQYF.

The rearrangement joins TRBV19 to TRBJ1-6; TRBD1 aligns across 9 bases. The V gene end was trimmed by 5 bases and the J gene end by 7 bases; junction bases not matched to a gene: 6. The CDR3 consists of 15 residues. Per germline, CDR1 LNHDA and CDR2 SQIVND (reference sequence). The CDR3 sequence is CASSLPGTGNSPLHF. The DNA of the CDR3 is TGTGCCAGTAGTCTTCCCGGGACAGGGAATTCACCCCTCCACTTT.

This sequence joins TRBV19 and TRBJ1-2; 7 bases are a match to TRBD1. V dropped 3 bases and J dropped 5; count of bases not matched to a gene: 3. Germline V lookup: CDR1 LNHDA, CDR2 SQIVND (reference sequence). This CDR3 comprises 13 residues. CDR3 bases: TGTGCCAGTAGTATGGACAGGACGTATGGCTACACCTTC. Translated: CASSMDRTYGYTF.

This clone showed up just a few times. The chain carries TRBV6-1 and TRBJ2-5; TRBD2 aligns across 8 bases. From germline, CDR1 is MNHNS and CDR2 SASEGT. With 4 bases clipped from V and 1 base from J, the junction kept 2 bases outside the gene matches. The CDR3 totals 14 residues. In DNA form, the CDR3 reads TGTGCCAGCAGTGGGGGACTAGTCCAAGAGACCCAGTACTTC. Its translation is CASSGGLVQETQYF.

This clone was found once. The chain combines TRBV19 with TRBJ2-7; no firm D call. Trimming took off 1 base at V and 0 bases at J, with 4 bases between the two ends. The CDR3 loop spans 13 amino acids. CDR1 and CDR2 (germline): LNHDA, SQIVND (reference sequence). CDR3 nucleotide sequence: TGTGCCAGTAGTATAGGACTCTCCTACGAGCAGTACTTC. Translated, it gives CASSIGLSYEQYF.

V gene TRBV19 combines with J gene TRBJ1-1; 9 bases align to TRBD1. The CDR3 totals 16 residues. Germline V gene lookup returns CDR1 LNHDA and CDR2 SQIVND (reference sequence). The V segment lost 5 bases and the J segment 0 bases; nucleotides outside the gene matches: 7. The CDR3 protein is CASSFRDRVLNTEAFF. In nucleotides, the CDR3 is TGTGCCAGTAGTTTCCGGGACAGGGTGCTGAACACTGAAGCTTTCTTT.